A single sample gave rise to the 10 T cell receptor beta chains below, sequenced in a study of follicular helper T cells after annual influenza vaccination. Here immunoSEQ multiplex PCR was the method, and the copy in TCRdb shows in-frame clones only, minus some. The sample holds approximately 8,700 clones; under 85% are singletons and the top ten take approximately 2.9%. Time point described: 2013-2014 season, 7 days after vaccination. The sample was CXCR5+ CD38- circulating T follicular helper cells from blood, taken 7 days after influenza vaccination. The subset was: circulating Tfh, non-naive CD4+CXCR5+PD-1+ (ICOS+CD38+ or ICOS-CD38-). Source of these receptors: an adult who received the influenza vaccine.

The rearrangement links TRBV7-2 to TRBJ2-1; TRBD2 agrees at 12 bases. Germline CDR1 reads SGHTA; CDR2 reads FQGNSA. The CDR3 has 16 amino acids. J lost 8 bases, V lost 3 bases, and 8 bases had no gene match. This CDR3 reads CASSFGASGRAYEQFF. CDR3 DNA sequence: TGTGCCAGCAGCTTCGGGGCTAGCGGGAGGGCCTATGAGCAGTTCTTC. Combining the CDR3 with reference TRBV7-2 and TRBJ2-1 gives the whole variable domain GAGVSQSPSNKVTEKGKDVELRCDPISGHTALYWYRQSLGQGLEFLIYFQGNSAPDKSGLPSDRFSAERTGGSVSTLTIQRTQQEDSAVYLCASSFGASGRAYEQFFGPGTRLTVL.

This chain joins TRBV6-5 and TRBJ2-2; D is possibly TRBD1 (5 bases). CDR3 length: 15 residues. Trimming took 2 bases from V and 7 from J, leaving 14 bases between them. Germline values: CDR1 MNHEY, CDR2 SVGAGI. For the CDR3, the DNA is TGTGCCAGCAGTTACCAAAGGACATCCGTCGGGGAGCTGTTTTTT. Translating gives CASSYQRTSVGELFF.

The chain carries TRBV4-3 and TRBJ1-2, with TRBD1 as a possible D gene (5 bases). The V and J ends lost 1 base and 8 bases respectively, with 20 bases between them. In germline, CDR1 is LGHNA, CDR2 YSLEER. The CDR3 is 16 amino acids. The CDR3 reads CASSQVEGRDRNGYTF. Written as DNA, the CDR3 is TGCGCCAGCAGCCAAGTAGAAGGCAGGGATCGCAACGGCTACACCTTC.

V and J are TRBV5-1 and TRBJ2-5; a weak D match, TRBD2 (6 bases). V was clipped by 0 bases and J by 5 bases, with 8 bases between them. The CDR3 runs 13 residues. Per the germline V gene, CDR1 is SGHRS and CDR2 is YFSETQ. This CDR3 reads CASSLGLAETQYF. The CDR3, as DNA: TGCGCCAGCAGCTTGGGGCTAGCGGAGACCCAGTACTTC.

The CDR3 protein is CASSLMGGPSYEQYF. As DNA, the CDR3 is TGTGCCAGCAGTTTAATGGGGGGGCCATCCTACGAGCAGTACTTC. The chain joins TRBV28 to TRBJ2-7, with D possibly TRBD2 on 7 matching bases. This CDR3 is built from 15 residues. CDR1 is MDHEN and CDR2 is SYDVKM in the germline V gene. V was trimmed by 2 bases and J by 1 base, leaving 12 bases between them.

This clone occurred a few times. The rearrangement uses TRBV28 and TRBJ1-2, with TRBD1 identical over 7 bases. The CDR3 is 15 amino acids. Germline V CDR1 and CDR2: MDHEN, SYDVKM. The ends lost 8 bases at V and 3 bases at J; junction bases unmatched: 12. The CDR3 region has the DNA TGTGCCAGCGTTGAGGACAGGAATAAGTACTATGGCTACACCTTC. Amino acids: CASVEDRNKYYGYTF.

This sequence joins TRBV28 and TRBJ2-7; the D gene is possibly TRBD1 (6 bases). The CDR3 runs to 14 residues. Trimming removed 3 bases at V and 2 bases at J, with 11 bases between. Germline loops: CDR1 MDHEN, CDR2 SYDVKM. The CDR3 region is CASSFVRGTYEQYF. CDR3 nucleotide sequence: TGTGCCAGCAGTTTCGTCAGGGGAACCTACGAGCAGTACTTC.

This chain connects TRBV2 to TRBJ1-2, with 9 bases matching TRBD1. This CDR3 has 14 amino acids. Germline V gives CDR1 SNHLY, CDR2 FYNNEI. V lost 5 bases to trimming and J lost 6 bases; unmatched junction nucleotides: 7. CDR3 protein: CASSRRTGDDGYTF. The CDR3 bases are TGTGCCAGCAGTCGTCGGACAGGGGACGATGGCTACACCTTC.

This chain connects TRBV7-8 to TRBJ1-1; D is uncertain. CDR3 length: 15 residues. Trimming took off 2 bases at V and 3 bases at J, with 13 bases between the two ends. From germline, CDR1 is SGHVS and CDR2 FQNEAQ. CDR3 in amino acids: CASSLNSVGDTEAFF. In DNA form, the CDR3 reads TGTGCCAGCAGCTTAAACAGCGTGGGCGACACTGAAGCTTTCTTT.

The rearrangement links TRBV28 to TRBJ1-3; D unresolved. The CDR3 covers 16 residues. Germline loops: CDR1 MDHEN, CDR2 SYDVKM. Trimming took off 6 bases at V and 0 bases at J, with 15 bases between the two ends. CDR3 loop: CASRSLLGDSGNTIYF. The CDR3, as DNA: TGTGCCAGCAGGTCTCTCCTGGGTGACTCTGGAAACACCATATATTTT. Complete variable domain (other parts from reference TRBV28 and TRBJ1-3): DVKVTQSSRYLVKRTGEKVFLECVQDMDHENMFWYRQDPGLGLRLIYFSYDVKMKEKGDIPEGYSVSREKKERFSLILESASTNQTSMYLCASRSLLGDSGNTIYFGEGSWLTVV.